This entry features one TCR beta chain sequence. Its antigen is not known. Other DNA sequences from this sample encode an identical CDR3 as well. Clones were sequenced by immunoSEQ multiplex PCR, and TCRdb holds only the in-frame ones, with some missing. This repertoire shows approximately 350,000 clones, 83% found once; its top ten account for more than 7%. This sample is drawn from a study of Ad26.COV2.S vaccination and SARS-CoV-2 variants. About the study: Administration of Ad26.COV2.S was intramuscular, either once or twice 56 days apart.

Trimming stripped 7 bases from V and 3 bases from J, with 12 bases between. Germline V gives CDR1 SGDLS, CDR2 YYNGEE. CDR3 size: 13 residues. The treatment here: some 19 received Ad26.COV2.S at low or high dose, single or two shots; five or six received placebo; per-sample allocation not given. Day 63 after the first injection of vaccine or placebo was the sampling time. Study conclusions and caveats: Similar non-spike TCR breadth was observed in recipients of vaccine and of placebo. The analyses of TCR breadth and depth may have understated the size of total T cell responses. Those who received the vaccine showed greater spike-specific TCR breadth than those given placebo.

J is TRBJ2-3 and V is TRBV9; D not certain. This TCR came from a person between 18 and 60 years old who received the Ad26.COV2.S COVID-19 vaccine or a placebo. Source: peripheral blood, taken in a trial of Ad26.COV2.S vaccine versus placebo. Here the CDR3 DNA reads TGTGCCAGCGGCGGCCGGAGAACAGATACGCAGTATTTT. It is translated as CASGGRRTDTQYF.